The 16 T cell receptor beta chains listed next were all sequenced from one sample in a study of patients and donors after allogeneic stem cell transplantation. MiXCR, applied by TCRdb to the RT-PCR reads, yields one record per CDR3 protein. The sample lists some 20,000 distinct CDR3 sequences, about 28% occurring once. The specimen sequenced was blood, either unsorted or a sorted T cell fraction (not recorded which). These receptor sequences come from a human donor who was either an allogeneic HSCT recipient or a stem cell or donor lymphocyte infusion donor (not recorded which). It is not recorded whose cells these are; they may come from a transplant donor.

This chain joins TRBV7-9 and TRBJ1-1, with a tentative D call TRBD1 (6 bases). Germline CDR1 SEHNR, CDR2 FQNEAQ (reference sequence). This CDR3 has 16 residues. Trimming stripped 5 bases from V and 1 base from J, with 17 bases between. The CDR3 here is CASSPEGMGQNTEAFF. CDR3 DNA sequence: TGTGCCAGCAGCCCAGAGGGCATGGGACAGAACACTGAAGCTTTCTTT.

The CDR3 sequence is CSAADRETSPYNSPLHF. Here the CDR3 DNA reads TGCAGTGCGGCGGACAGGGAGACAAGCCCCTATAATTCACCCCTCCACTTT. V gene TRBV20-1 combines with J gene TRBJ1-6; 8 positions agree with TRBD1. From germline, CDR1 is DFQATT and CDR2 SNEGSKA (reference sequence). This CDR3 comprises 17 residues. V gave up 6 bases and J gave up 2 bases; unmatched junction bases: 12.

This chain connects TRBV5-1 to TRBJ2-4; TRBD1 is a possible D gene (5 bases). V dropped 0 bases and J dropped 9 bases, with 10 bases sitting between them. The germline V gene encodes CDR1 SGHRS and CDR2 YFSETQ. The CDR3 contains 13 residues. CDR3 sequence: CASSLVQQGIQYF. CDR3 in DNA: TGCGCCAGCAGCTTGGTTCAGCAGGGCATTCAGTACTTC.

CDR3 residues: CASSVSPLTSGGKNEQFF. DNA of the CDR3: TGTGCCAGCAGCGTCTCTCCTTTGACTAGCGGGGGGAAAAATGAGCAGTTCTTC. The chain joins TRBV9 to TRBJ2-1, with 13 bases aligning to TRBD2. Germline trimming cut 2 bases from V and 7 bases from J; bases unmatched to any gene: 12. Per the germline V gene, CDR1 is SGDLS and CDR2 is YYNGEE. This CDR3 is built from 18 residues.

V is TRBV12-3 or TRBV12-4 and J is TRBJ2-7, with D possibly being TRBD2 (6 bases). This CDR3 has 15 residues. V was clipped by 2 bases and J by 3 bases, with 14 bases between them. DNA of the CDR3: TGTGCCAGCAGTTTATCGATGGGCGGGGTCTACGAGCAGTACTTC. Protein product: CASSLSMGGVYEQYF.

This chain links TRBV20-1 with TRBJ1-1, with D possibly TRBD1 on 6 matching bases. The V end was cut by 3 bases, the J end by 2 bases, with 16 bases between. Looked up from germline, CDR1 is DFQATT and CDR2 is SNEGSKA (reference sequence). This CDR3 has 15 amino acids. The CDR3 loop reads CSASEPGTSNTEAFF. The CDR3 nucleotides read TGCAGTGCTAGTGAGCCCGGGACAAGTAACACTGAAGCTTTCTTT.

In this sample, this clonotype turned up many times. V usage is TRBV20-1 and J usage is TRBJ1-2; no firm D call. Trimming cost V 0 bases and J 12 bases, with 14 bases left between them. Germline lookup yields CDR1 DFQATT and CDR2 SNEGSKA (reference sequence). This CDR3 contains 12 residues. CDR3 protein: CSAREVGREDTF. The CDR3 DNA follows: TGCAGTGCTAGAGAAGTGGGCCGGGAGGACACCTTC.

This clonotype is labeled medium-sized. The rearrangement joins TRBV6-5 to TRBJ1-5, with D unclear. CDR1 and CDR2 from the germline V gene are MNHEY and SVGAGI. The V and J ends lost 2 bases and 1 base respectively, with 9 bases between them. This CDR3 comprises 15 residues. The CDR3 nucleotides are TGTGCCAGCAGTTACAAGGCAGCAAGCAATCAGCCCCAGCATTTT. Its protein product is CASSYKAASNQPQHF.

The J gene is TRBJ1-2, the V gene TRBV10-3; D remains ambiguous. The germline CDR1 and CDR2 sequences are ENHRY and SYGVKD. The CDR3 loop spans 13 amino acids. Deletions cut 10 bases from V and 2 bases from J, with 14 bases between. The CDR3 loop reads CATRGDPNYGYTF. The CDR3 DNA reads as TGTGCCACGCGTGGGGATCCCAACTATGGCTACACCTTC.

CDR3 sequence reads: CAISESVGHPYGYTF. The CDR3 DNA follows: TGTGCCATCAGTGAGTCGGTGGGACACCCCTATGGCTACACCTTC. The chain recombines TRBV10-3 with TRBJ1-2; a possible D gene is TRBD1 (6 bases). Trimming took off 0 bases at V and 4 bases at J, with 12 bases between the two ends. CDR3 size: 15 residues. Germline assignment: CDR1 ENHRY and CDR2 SYGVKD.

V and J are TRBV5-1 and TRBJ1-2; D unclear. The CDR3 contains 14 residues. Per the germline V gene, CDR1 is SGHRS and CDR2 is YFSETQ. Deletions cut 0 bases from V and 8 bases from J, with 14 bases between. CDR3 DNA sequence: TGCGCCAGCAGCTTGGGGGGTTTATCGAACGGCTACACCTTC. It specifies CASSLGGLSNGYTF.

The chain has TRBV20-1 and TRBJ1-1; D is ambiguous. Germline loops: CDR1 DFQATT, CDR2 SNEGSKA (reference sequence). This CDR3 contains 13 residues. V was cut by 2 bases and J by 0 bases, with 7 bases left in between. CDR3 residues: CSARQNMNTEAFF. The CDR3 DNA reads as TGCAGTGCTAGACAGAACATGAACACTGAAGCTTTCTTT.

This clonotype came up many times. The rearrangement links TRBV7-2 to TRBJ1-2; unclear D gene. V shed 1 base and J shed 5 bases, with 11 bases lying between them. In germline, CDR1 is SGHTA, CDR2 FQGNSA. The CDR3 runs to 14 residues. DNA of the CDR3: TGTGCCAGCAGCTTAGACGGCGTCGAGTATGGCTACACCTTC. This codes for CASSLDGVEYGYTF.

A few counts support this clonotype. This chain connects TRBV20-1 to TRBJ1-5; 11 bases line up with TRBD1. CDR1 and CDR2 (germline): DFQATT, SNEGSKA (reference sequence). Trimming took 6 bases from V and 1 from J; bases not matched to a gene: 8. The CDR3 has 16 amino acids. The CDR3 protein is CSARTGGAGSNQPQHF. CDR3 coding DNA: TGCAGTGCCAGGACAGGGGGCGCGGGGAGCAATCAGCCCCAGCATTTT.

The chain carries TRBV2 and TRBJ2-5; D is tentatively TRBD1 or TRBD2 (5 bases each). CDR1 and CDR2 (germline): SNHLY, FYNNEI. Trimming took 6 bases from V and 2 from J, leaving 16 bases between them. CDR3 size: 15 residues. CDR3 protein: CASRARDGPQETQYF. Written as DNA, the CDR3 is TGTGCCAGCAGGGCTAGGGACGGACCTCAAGAGACCCAGTACTTC.

This clonotype was detected only a few times. This chain uses TRBV4-3 with TRBJ2-4; D is tentatively TRBD1 or TRBD2 (5 bases each). Germline V CDR1 and CDR2: LGHNA, YSLEER. The CDR3 is 15 residues long. Trimming removed 0 bases from V and 7 bases from J, with 13 bases in between. CDR3 DNA sequence: TGCGCCAGCAGCCAAGAAGGGGTAGGGACGAACATTCAGTACTTC. Translated, it gives CASSQEGVGTNIQYF.